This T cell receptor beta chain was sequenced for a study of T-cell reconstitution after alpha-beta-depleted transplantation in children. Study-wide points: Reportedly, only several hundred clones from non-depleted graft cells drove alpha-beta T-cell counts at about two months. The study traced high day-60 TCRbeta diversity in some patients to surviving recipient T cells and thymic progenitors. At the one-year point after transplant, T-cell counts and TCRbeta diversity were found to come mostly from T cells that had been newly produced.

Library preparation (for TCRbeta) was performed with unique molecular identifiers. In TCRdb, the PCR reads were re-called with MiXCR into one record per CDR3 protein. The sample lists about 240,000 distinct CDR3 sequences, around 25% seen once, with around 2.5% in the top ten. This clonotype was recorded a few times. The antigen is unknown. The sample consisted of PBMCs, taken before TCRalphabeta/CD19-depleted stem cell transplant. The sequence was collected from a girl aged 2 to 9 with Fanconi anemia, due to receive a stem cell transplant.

The CDR3 DNA reads TGTGCCAGCAGCTTCGCGACTAGCGGGGCTCAAGAGACCCAGTACTTC. It is translated as CASSFATSGAQETQYF. The gene calls are TRBV7-3 and TRBJ2-5; 11 bases align to TRBD2. The germline V gene encodes CDR1 SGHTA and CDR2 FQGTGA. This CDR3 region has 16 residues. V shed 3 bases, J shed 2 bases, and the junction held 5 bases outside the gene matches.